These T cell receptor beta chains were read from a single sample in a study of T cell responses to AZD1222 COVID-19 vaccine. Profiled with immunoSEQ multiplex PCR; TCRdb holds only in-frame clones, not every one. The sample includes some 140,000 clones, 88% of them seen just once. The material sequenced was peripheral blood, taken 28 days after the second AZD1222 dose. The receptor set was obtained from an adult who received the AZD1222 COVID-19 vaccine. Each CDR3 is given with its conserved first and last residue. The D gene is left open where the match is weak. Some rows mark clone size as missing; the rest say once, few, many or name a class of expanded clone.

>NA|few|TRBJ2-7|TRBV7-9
CASSPSGGRKPYEQYF
TGTGCCAGCAGCCCCAGTGGTGGTAGGAAACCCTACGAGCAGTACTTC
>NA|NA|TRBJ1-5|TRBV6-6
CASSYSRQGLQPQHF
TGTGCCAGCAGTTACTCGAGGCAGGGCCTTCAGCCCCAGCATTTT
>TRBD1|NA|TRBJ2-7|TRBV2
CASRARQGASYEQYF
TGTGCCAGCAGGGCCCGACAGGGGGCTTCCTACGAGCAGTACTTC
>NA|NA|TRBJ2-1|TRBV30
CAWSVVGRLRNEQFF
TGTGCCTGGAGCGTAGTAGGGAGATTGCGCAATGAGCAGTTCTTC
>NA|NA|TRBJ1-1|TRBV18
CASSPPGGTEAFF
TGTGCCAGCTCACCACCGGGGGGAACTGAAGCTTTCTTT
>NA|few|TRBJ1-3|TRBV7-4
CASSLDRNSGNTIYF
TGTGCCAGCAGCTTAGACAGAAACTCTGGAAACACCATATATTTT
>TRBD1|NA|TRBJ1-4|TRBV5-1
CASSPDRATNEKLFF
TGCGCCAGCAGCCCGGACAGGGCAACTAATGAAAAACTGTTTTTT
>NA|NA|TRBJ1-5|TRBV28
CASTLRWGNQPQHF
TGTGCCAGCACCCTTCGTTGGGGCAATCAGCCCCAGCATTTT
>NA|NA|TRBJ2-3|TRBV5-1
CASSLAEIATDTQYF
TGCGCCAGCAGCTTGGCGGAAATCGCGACAGATACGCAGTATTTT
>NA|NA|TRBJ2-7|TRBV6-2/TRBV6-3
CASSLDSLHHEQYF
TGTGCCAGCAGTCTGGACAGTCTTCACCACGAGCAGTACTTC
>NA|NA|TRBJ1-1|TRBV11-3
CASSFTRQSEAFF
TGTGCCAGCAGCTTCACCCGACAGTCTGAAGCTTTCTTT
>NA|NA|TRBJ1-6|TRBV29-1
CSVQFGGGGNSPLHF
TGCAGCGTCCAATTTGGGGGGGGTGGTAATTCACCCCTCCACTTT
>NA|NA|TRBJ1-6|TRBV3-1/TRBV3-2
CASSQDHGAANSPLHF
TGTGCCAGCAGCCAAGACCACGGGGCCGCGAATTCACCCCTCCACTTT
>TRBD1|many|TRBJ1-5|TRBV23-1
CASTLDRGNQPQHF
TGCGCCAGCACCTTGGACAGGGGCAATCAGCCCCAGCATTTT